The clone carrying this T cell receptor beta chain showed up many times. The CDR3 loop spans 14 amino acids. CDR1 SGHTA and CDR2 FQGTGA come from the germline V gene. The V end was cut by 1 base, the J end by 4 bases, with 10 bases between. This sample is drawn from a study of CD8 T cells in ankylosing spondylitis. TCRdb re-called the 5' RACE reads through MiXCR, storing one row per CDR3 protein. The sample lists around 150,000 distinct CDR3 sequences, roughly 6.6% occurring once. The clonotype comes from a female donor with ankylosing spondylitis or in good health (not recorded which). The J gene is TRBJ1-1, the V gene TRBV7-3; tentative D call: TRBD1 (6 bases). The specimen was blood, either unsorted or a sorted T cell fraction (not recorded which). CDR3 DNA sequence: TGTGCCAGCAGCTTAAGACTAGGGGGCACTGAAGCTTTCTTT. Amino acid sequence: CASSLRLGGTEAFF.